This T cell receptor (beta chain) was profiled in a study of blood T cell repertoires in COVID-19. This clone was counted between two and nine times. The CDR3 is made up of 13 amino acids. The V end lost 4 bases, the J end lost 8 bases, and 12 bases lay between the germline ends. Germline assignment: CDR1 MNHEY and CDR2 SVGAGI. Some clones are missing from TCRdb's copy, which holds only in-frame ones; the method was immunoSEQ multiplex PCR. Here the sample spans 60,000 or so clones, over 70% being singletons. The sequence derives from a man in his fifties or sixties with acute or convalescent COVID-19. The rearrangement joins TRBV6-5 to TRBJ2-1; no reliable D call. The material sequenced was peripheral blood. The CDR3 DNA follows: TGTGCCAGCAGTTCCCCGGGTGTCCATGAGCAGTTCTTC. Translation: CASSSPGVHEQFF.